This T cell receptor (beta chain) was obtained from a study of blood T cells in healthy people across ages. In the study overall: About one barcoded beta molecule per two T cells came from capture by template switching.

This clonotype has only a few counts. Sample-barcoded 5' priming and a J-beta primer mix drove a second PCR of roughly 7 to 11 cycles. Each cDNA molecule was tagged by a template-switch adaptor with 12 random nucleotides. TCRdb itself ran the 5' RACE reads through MiXCR, one entry per CDR3 protein. The sample includes 750,000 to 1,000,000 distinct CDR3 sequences, 29% of them seen just once. This CDR3 is 15 amino acids long. Trimming left V 1 base short and J 5 bases short, with 17 bases between. CDR1 and CDR2 (germline): DFQATT, SNEGSKA (reference sequence). The same data also went into a second study, on T cells of mothers and their children.

This sequence joins TRBV20-1 and TRBJ1-1, with a tentative D call TRBD1 (6 bases). The specimen was blood. This TCR was sampled from a woman aged 40 to 50 in good health. CDR3 in amino acids: CSARGQDLRKTEAFF. DNA of the CDR3: TGCAGTGCTAGAGGACAGGACCTTCGAAAGACTGAAGCTTTCTTT.